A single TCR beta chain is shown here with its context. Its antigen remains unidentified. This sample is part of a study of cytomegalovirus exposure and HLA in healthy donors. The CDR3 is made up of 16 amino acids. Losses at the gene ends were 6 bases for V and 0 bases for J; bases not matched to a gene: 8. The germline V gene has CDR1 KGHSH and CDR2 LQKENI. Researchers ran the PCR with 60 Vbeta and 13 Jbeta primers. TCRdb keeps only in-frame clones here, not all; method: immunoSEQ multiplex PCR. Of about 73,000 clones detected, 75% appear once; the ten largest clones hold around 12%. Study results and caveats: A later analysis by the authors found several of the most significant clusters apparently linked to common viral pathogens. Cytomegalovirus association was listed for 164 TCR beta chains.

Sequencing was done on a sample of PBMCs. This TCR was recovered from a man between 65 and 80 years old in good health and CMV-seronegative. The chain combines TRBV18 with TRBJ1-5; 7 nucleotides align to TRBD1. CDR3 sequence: CASSRGQTDSNQPQHF. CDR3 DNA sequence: TGTGCCAGCTCCCGGGGACAGACAGATAGCAATCAGCCCCAGCATTTT.